The rows below give T cell receptor beta chains drawn from one sample of a study of cytomegalovirus exposure and HLA in healthy donors. Libraries were prepared by immunoSEQ multiplex PCR; TCRdb keeps only in-frame clonotypes and omits some of them. The sample table sets out 150,000 to 200,000 clones. Sequenced: PBMCs. Receptor source: a woman aged 18-30 years in good health and CMV-seropositive. CDR3s include the opening cysteine and the closing phenylalanine or tryptophan. The order of the fields is D gene, V gene, J gene, CDR3 protein, CDR3 DNA. D genes are given only for firm matches.

>TRBD2|TRBV6-5|TRBJ2-7
CASSYGSAGGRYEQYF
TGTGCCAGCAGTTACGGGTCAGCGGGAGGCCGCTACGAGCAGTACTTC
>NA|TRBV27|TRBJ2-3
CASSPGQFSTDTQYF
TGTGCCAGCAGTCCCGGACAGTTTAGCACAGATACGCAGTATTTT
>NA|TRBV29-1|TRBJ1-1
CSVRRLITGTQNTEAFF
TGCAGCGTGCGGAGGTTGATTACCGGGACACAGAATACTGAAGCTTTCTTT
>TRBD2|TRBV2|TRBJ2-7
CASSAPGLAFYEQYF
TGTGCCAGCAGTGCACCGGGACTAGCGTTTTACGAGCAGTACTTC
>NA|TRBV5-6|TRBJ1-3
CASSLVAAGNTIYF
TGTGCCAGCAGCTTGGTAGCGGCTGGAAACACCATATATTTT
>TRBD1|TRBV4-2|TRBJ2-7
CASSLPLRDRVREQYF
TGTGCCAGCAGCCTCCCTTTGCGGGACAGGGTTCGGGAGCAGTACTTC
>TRBD2|TRBV5-6|TRBJ2-5
CASLRLRTSTETQYF
TGTGCCAGCCTTCGACTGAGGACTAGCACGGAGACCCAGTACTTC
>NA|TRBV2|TRBJ2-3
CASSLSDTQYF
TGTGCCAGCAGTTTATCAGATACGCAGTATTTT
>NA|TRBV29-1|TRBJ1-1
CSVEPGQNTEAFF
TGCAGCGTTGAGCCGGGACAGAACACTGAAGCTTTCTTT
>TRBD2|TRBV5-4|TRBJ2-1
CASSLVAGGFNEQFF
TGTGCCAGCAGCTTGGTAGCGGGAGGGTTCAATGAGCAGTTCTTC
>TRBD2|TRBV7-2|TRBJ2-3
CASSFRLAGGRDTQYF
TGTGCCAGCAGCTTCCGACTAGCGGGGGGGCGAGATACGCAGTATTTT
>NA|TRBV5-1|TRBJ2-7
CASSPDSLEQYF
TGCGCCAGCAGCCCCGACTCGCTCGAGCAGTACTTC
>NA|TRBV18|TRBJ1-5
CASSPGGLGNQPQHF
TGTGCCAGCTCACCAGGCGGGCTTGGCAATCAGCCCCAGCATTTT
>NA|TRBV5-1|TRBJ1-2
CASRIDQGGRAYGYTF
TGCGCCAGCAGGATCGATCAGGGCGGCAGGGCGTATGGCTACACCTTC
>TRBD2|TRBV30|TRBJ2-1
CARDGLGVTNEQFF
TGTGCCCGCGACGGACTAGGGGTGACCAATGAGCAGTTCTTC
>TRBD1|TRBV11-2|TRBJ2-3
CASSSRDRARSDTQYF
TGTGCCAGCAGCTCCAGGGACAGGGCCCGATCAGATACGCAGTATTTT
>TRBD2|TRBV2|TRBJ2-1
CASSESSGGPLF
TGTGCCAGCAGTGAATCTAGCGGGGGGCCCCTCTTC
>NA|TRBV6-5|TRBJ2-1
CASSGGDEQFF
TGTGCCAGCAGTGGCGGTGATGAGCAGTTCTTC
>TRBD1|TRBV30|TRBJ1-4
CAWGSTGGREKLFF
TGTGCCTGGGGCTCGACAGGGGGCCGGGAAAAACTGTTTTTT
>NA|TRBV29-1|TRBJ2-3
CSVEEGGRGTDTQYF
TGCAGCGTTGAAGAGGGGGGACGTGGCACAGATACGCAGTATTTT
>NA|TRBV5-5|TRBJ1-2
CASSLADDSPSVYTF
TGTGCCAGCAGCTTGGCCGACGACAGCCCTTCGGTCTACACCTTC
>NA|TRBV11-2|TRBJ1-1
CASSLERSRLNTEAFF
TGTGCCAGCAGCTTAGAACGGAGTAGGCTTAACACTGAAGCTTTCTTT
>TRBD1|TRBV18|TRBJ1-4
CASSPRTGENEKLFF
TGTGCCAGCTCACCTAGGACAGGGGAAAATGAAAAACTGTTTTTT
>NA|TRBV5-1|TRBJ2-6
CASSFRTSGANVLTF
TGCGCCAGCAGCTTCAGAACATCTGGGGCCAACGTCCTGACTTTC
>NA|TRBV6-1|TRBJ1-1
CASSDVTGVTEAFF
TGTGCCAGCAGTGACGTGACGGGAGTAACTGAAGCTTTCTTT
>TRBD1|TRBV5-1|TRBJ2-7
CASSFQPGQGYEQYF
TGCGCCAGCAGCTTCCAGCCGGGACAGGGGTACGAGCAGTACTTC
>NA|TRBV11-2|TRBJ2-7
CASSLIVGATQEQYF
TGTGCCAGCAGCTTAATTGTGGGGGCAACTCAGGAGCAGTACTTC
>NA|TRBV19|TRBJ1-4
CASSINSLNEKLFF
TGTGCCAGTAGTATCAACAGCCTTAATGAAAAACTGTTTTTT
>TRBD2|TRBV9|TRBJ2-3
CASSVAAGGPSDTQYF
TGTGCCAGCAGCGTAGCGGCGGGAGGGCCATCAGATACGCAGTATTTT
>NA|TRBV11-2|TRBJ1-1
CASSPPGVLNTEAFF
TGTGCCAGCAGCCCCCCGGGGGTCTTGAACACTGAAGCTTTCTTT
>NA|TRBV15|TRBJ2-3
CATSRKGFGGDTQYF
TGTGCCACCAGCAGGAAGGGATTCGGAGGGGATACGCAGTATTTT
>TRBD1|TRBV2|TRBJ1-2
CASSPDRDRYGYTF
TGTGCCAGCAGTCCGGACAGGGACCGGTATGGCTACACCTTC
>NA|TRBV23-1|TRBJ2-5
CASSQTVLFETQYF
TGCGCCAGCAGTCAAACTGTGCTTTTTGAGACCCAGTACTTC
>TRBD2|TRBV19|TRBJ2-2
CASSIDWLAGVTGELFF
TGTGCCAGTAGTATAGACTGGCTAGCGGGAGTTACCGGGGAGCTGTTTTTT
>NA|TRBV11-3|TRBJ1-1
CASRTAGVVEAFF
TGTGCCAGCAGGACCGCGGGAGTGGTTGAAGCTTTCTTT
>TRBD1|TRBV6-5|TRBJ1-5
CASSLGTGSQPQHF
TGTGCCAGCAGTCTCGGGACAGGGAGTCAGCCCCAGCATTTT
>NA|TRBV30|TRBJ1-4
CAWSVRYGDEKLFF
TGTGCCTGGAGTGTACGGTACGGGGATGAAAAACTGTTTTTT
>NA|TRBV18|TRBJ1-5
CAGSPDSYNQPQHF
TGTGCCGGCTCACCGGACTCCTACAATCAGCCCCAGCATTTT
>TRBD2|TRBV5-1|TRBJ2-1
CASSSTPGLAGAHEQFF
TGCGCCAGCAGCTCCACCCCGGGACTAGCGGGAGCTCATGAGCAGTTCTTC
>NA|TRBV4-2|TRBJ1-4
CASSFSDNEKLFF
TGTGCCAGCAGCTTCAGTGATAATGAAAAACTGTTTTTT
>TRBD1|TRBV28|TRBJ2-1
CASSSGGQGADEQFF
TGTGCCAGCAGTTCAGGGGGACAGGGGGCCGATGAGCAGTTCTTC
>NA|TRBV7-6|TRBJ2-6
CASSAGWSGANVLTF
TGTGCCAGCAGCGCCGGGTGGTCTGGGGCCAACGTCCTGACTTTC
>NA|TRBV2|TRBJ2-7
CASSENGEYEQYF
TGTGCCAGCAGTGAAAACGGGGAGTACGAGCAGTACTTC
>NA|TRBV30|TRBJ1-5
CAWSSLNGGQPQHF
TGTGCCTGGAGTTCCCTCAACGGGGGGCAGCCCCAGCATTTT
>NA|TRBV7-6|TRBJ2-3
CASSLGVGVLTDTQYF
TGTGCCAGCAGCTTAGGAGTCGGGGTATTGACAGATACGCAGTATTTT
>TRBD1|TRBV5-4|TRBJ1-1
CASSLGDRGNTEAFF
TGTGCCAGCAGCTTGGGAGACAGGGGGAACACTGAAGCTTTCTTT
>TRBD1|TRBV19|TRBJ1-1
CASSTQGARIPEAFF
TGTGCCAGTAGTACCCAGGGGGCGCGTATCCCTGAAGCTTTCTTT
>NA|TRBV25-1|TRBJ2-5
CASSRTVGPGETQYF
TGTGCCAGCAGTCGAACAGTCGGTCCTGGGGAGACCCAGTACTTC
>NA|TRBV9|TRBJ1-1
CASSLGRGDTEAFF
TGTGCCAGCAGCCTCGGAAGGGGTGACACTGAAGCTTTCTTT
>TRBD2|TRBV4-1|TRBJ2-7
CASSQLGLAGGTEQYF
TGCGCCAGCAGCCAATTGGGACTAGCGGGAGGGACCGAGCAGTACTTC
>TRBD2|TRBV19|TRBJ2-2
CASSRAGAPGGELFF
TGTGCCAGTAGTCGGGCGGGAGCTCCGGGCGGGGAGCTGTTTTTT
>NA|TRBV2|TRBJ2-1
CASSGFRYNEQFF
TGTGCCAGCAGTGGGTTCAGGTACAATGAGCAGTTCTTC
>NA|TRBV11-2|TRBJ1-2
CASSQAGQYLNYGYTF
TGTGCCAGCAGCCAAGCGGGCCAGTACCTTAACTATGGCTACACCTTC
>NA|TRBV7-6|TRBJ1-3
CASSTRQHGNTIYF
TGTGCCAGCAGCACCCGACAGCATGGAAACACCATATATTTT
>TRBD1|TRBV10-3|TRBJ2-2
CAISAAAGGSGELFF
TGTGCCATCAGTGCCGCTGCAGGGGGTTCCGGGGAGCTGTTTTTT
>TRBD1|TRBV19|TRBJ2-5
CASSTGQVKTQYF
TGTGCCAGTAGCACGGGACAGGTTAAGACCCAGTACTTC